The 25 T cell receptor beta chains below were found in one sample sequenced in a study of blood T cell repertoires in COVID-19. The assay was immunoSEQ multiplex PCR, and TCRdb's table has in-frame clones only and misses some. The sample has about 160,000 clones, about 80% seen once. Sequenced sample: PBMCs or T cells enriched from blood (not recorded which). These receptors all stem from a woman aged 55 to 70 who had recovered from COVID-19.

This chain joins TRBV21-1 and TRBJ2-3; the listed D gene, TRBD2, was not tested against the DNA. TRBV21-1 is given as a pseudogene. CDR3 length: 15 amino acids. CDR3 in amino acids: CASSNTRDCTDTQYF. The CDR3 DNA reads as TGTGCCAGCAGCAATACCCGAGACTGCACAGATACGCAGTATTTT.

This chain joins TRBV6-5 and TRBJ1-4; TRBD1 matches at 10 bases. CDR1 is MNHEY and CDR2 is SVGAGI in the germline V gene. This CDR3 contains 15 residues. The V segment lost 0 bases and the J segment 8 bases; nucleotides outside the gene matches: 3. CDR3 sequence reads: CASSYSDRGGEKLFF. In nucleotides, the CDR3 is TGTGCCAGCAGTTACTCGGACAGGGGGGGAGAAAAACTGTTTTTT.

The V gene is TRBV5-6, the J gene TRBJ2-2; D uncertain. Between the trimmed V and J ends, which lost 0 bases and 6 bases, there was a span of 6 bases. Germline loops: CDR1 SGHDT, CDR2 YYEEEE. The CDR3 covers 13 residues. The CDR3 sequence: CASSLDIPGELFF. In DNA form, the CDR3 reads TGTGCCAGCAGCTTGGACATTCCCGGGGAGCTGTTTTTT.

This chain uses TRBV9 with TRBJ2-7, with D possibly TRBD1 on 6 matching bases. Trimming took 4 bases from V and 2 from J, leaving 13 bases between them. Germline-derived CDR1 and CDR2 are SGDLS and YYNGEE. The CDR3 totals 14 residues. CDR3 in amino acids: CASSFRTEAYEQYF. CDR3 sequence (DNA): TGTGCCAGCAGCTTCCGGACAGAAGCCTACGAGCAGTACTTC.

J is TRBJ1-2 and V is TRBV15; 10 nucleotides match TRBD1. Germline CDR1 reads LNHNV; CDR2 reads YYDKDF (reference sequence). The CDR3 is 15 residues long. Trimming at V came to 0 bases and at J to 4 bases, leaving 2 bases not matched to a gene. The CDR3 bases are TGTGCCACCAGCAGAGAGACAGGGGGCCCCTATGGCTACACCTTC. Translated: CATSRETGGPYGYTF.

This clone appeared once. V and J are TRBV29-1 and TRBJ2-5, with 9 positions matching TRBD1. This CDR3 region has 15 residues. Germline CDR1 and CDR2: SQVTM and ANQGSEA. The trim removed 4 bases at V and 4 bases at J, leaving 10 bases unmatched. CDR3 DNA sequence: TGCAGCGTTGGGGCCGGGACAGGGAGTCGAGAGACCCAGTACTTC. Protein product: CSVGAGTGSRETQYF.

The chain combines TRBV2 with TRBJ1-1, with D tentatively TRBD1 (5 bases). The CDR3 loop spans 14 amino acids. Germline V gene sequence: CDR1 SNHLY, CDR2 FYNNEI. V lost 2 bases and J 2 bases, leaving 9 bases between the germline ends. The CDR3 protein is CASSELGANTEAFF. The CDR3 DNA is TGTGCCAGCAGTGAACTAGGGGCAAACACTGAAGCTTTCTTT. Based on the CDR3 plus reference TRBV2 and TRBJ1-1, the full variable domain is EPEVTQTPSHQVTQMGQEVILRCVPISNHLYFYWYRQILGQKVEFLVSFYNNEISEKSEIFDDQFSVERPDGSNFTLKIRSTKLEDSAMYFCASSELGANTEAFFGQGTRLTVV.

The gene calls are TRBV20-1 and TRBJ1-2; the D is unclear. This CDR3 is 15 amino acids long. Trimming cost V 3 bases and J 6 bases, with 20 bases left between them. In germline, CDR1 is DFQATT, CDR2 SNEGSKA (reference sequence). In DNA, the CDR3 is TGCAGTGCTAGTCGGCCAGACCAGAGGTTTCATGGCTACACCTTC. Translating it yields CSASRPDQRFHGYTF.

This clone was observed a handful of times. This chain uses TRBV12-3 or TRBV12-4 with TRBJ1-5, with D maybe TRBD1 (5 bases). The CDR3 loop spans 13 amino acids. The V and J ends lost 6 bases and 7 bases respectively, with 13 bases between them. CDR3 coding DNA: TGTGCCAGCAGGAGGGGACTCCAACAGCCCCAGCATTTT. This encodes CASRRGLQQPQHF.

The chain employs TRBV30 and TRBJ1-2; 7 bases match TRBD1. CDR3 size: 13 residues. The trim removed 4 bases at V and 8 bases at J, leaving 10 bases unmatched. Germline V CDR1 and CDR2: GTSNPN, SVGIG (reference sequence). CDR3 region: CAWTRVGGDGYTF. CDR3 bases: TGTGCCTGGACCCGGGTAGGGGGCGACGGCTACACCTTC.

V gene TRBV6-1 combines with J gene TRBJ2-3; 11 bases fit TRBD1. CDR3 length: 15 residues. Germline assignment: CDR1 MNHNS and CDR2 SASEGT. V was pared by 2 bases and J by 6 bases, with 4 bases of the junction left unmatched. The CDR3 protein is CASSELGQGADTQYF. The CDR3 DNA reads as TGTGCCAGCAGTGAATTAGGACAGGGGGCCGATACGCAGTATTTT.

The CDR3 here is CASSQQRGTDTQYF. The CDR3 DNA is TGTGCCAGCAGCCAGCAGCGGGGCACAGATACGCAGTATTTT. The V gene is TRBV7-2, the J gene TRBJ2-3, with a possible D match to TRBD2 (6 bases). CDR1 SGHTA and CDR2 FQGNSA come from the germline V gene. CDR3 length equals 14 residues. The V end lost 5 bases, the J end lost 1 base, and 10 bases lay between the germline ends.

This chain connects TRBV24-1 to TRBJ1-5, with 7 bases identical to TRBD1. Germline values: CDR1 KGHDR, CDR2 SFDVKD. With 2 bases clipped from V and 6 bases from J, the junction kept 9 bases outside the gene matches. The CDR3 is made up of 16 amino acids. Here the CDR3 DNA reads TGTGCCACCAGTGATTCCAGGACAGGAGGGTTTCAGCCCCAGCATTTT. It translates to CATSDSRTGGFQPQHF.

This chain connects TRBV4-1 to TRBJ2-5; D is possibly TRBD2 (6 bases). The V end was cut by 0 bases, the J end by 10 bases, with 15 bases between. Germline lookup yields CDR1 MGHRA and CDR2 YSYEKL. The CDR3 loop spans 14 amino acids. The CDR3 DNA reads as TGCGCCAGCAGCCAAGAGGGACTCGGAGGGGACCAGTACTTC. It encodes CASSQEGLGGDQYF.

The chain carries TRBV12-5 and TRBJ2-7, with 7 bases aligning to TRBD1. The CDR3 has 15 amino acids. The J segment lost 6 bases and the V segment lost 6 bases, leaving 14 bases of the junction unmatched. CDR1 is LGHNT, CDR2 FRNRAP, per germline. This CDR3 reads CASGADRVTHGEQYF. CDR3 in DNA: TGTGCTAGTGGAGCCGACAGGGTCACTCACGGCGAGCAGTACTTC.

The J gene is TRBJ2-7, the V gene TRBV27, with 7 positions matching TRBD1. Germline V gene sequence: CDR1 MNHEY, CDR2 SMNVEV (reference sequence). CDR3 length: 16 residues. J was trimmed by 2 bases and V by 5 bases; bases with no gene match: 12. The CDR3 region has the DNA TGTGCCAGCAGTCTTCGTAACCGGGACAGTGCCTACGAGCAGTACTTC. Its translation is CASSLRNRDSAYEQYF.

The CDR3, as DNA: TGCGCCAGCAGCCTTCTAGCGGGGGGTCCCTACGAGCAGTACTTC. The encoded protein is CASSLLAGGPYEQYF. The chain has TRBV5-1 and TRBJ2-7, with 11 bases matching TRBD2. The trim removed 4 bases at V and 2 bases at J, leaving 5 bases unmatched. CDR3 length equals 15 residues. Germline values: CDR1 SGHRS, CDR2 YFSETQ.

The chain couples TRBV2 to TRBJ2-6, with TRBD1 matching 9 bases. In germline, CDR1 is SNHLY, CDR2 FYNNEI. The CDR3 has 14 amino acids. V shed 10 bases and J 2 bases; nucleotides not matched to a gene: 3. The CDR3 loop reads CATGTGTGANVLTF. In DNA, the CDR3 is TGTGCCACCGGGACAGGGACTGGGGCCAACGTCCTGACTTTC.

V and J are TRBV27 and TRBJ2-7; 10 bases map to TRBD2. Per the germline V gene, CDR1 is MNHEY and CDR2 is SMNVEV (reference sequence). V trimming: 5 bases; J trimming: 2 bases; junction bases outside the gene matches: 6. The CDR3 totals 15 residues. Here the CDR3 DNA reads TGTGCCAGCAGTATTAGCGGGGGGCCCACCTACGAGCAGTACTTC. This codes for CASSISGGPTYEQYF.

V usage is TRBV2 and J usage is TRBJ2-2; 9 bases are shared with TRBD2. The CDR3 consists of 15 residues. CDR1 and CDR2 from the germline V gene are SNHLY and FYNNEI. The V gene end was trimmed by 4 bases and the J gene end by 3 bases; junction bases not matched to a gene: 3. This CDR3 reads CASSGLAGYTGELFF. The CDR3, as DNA: TGTGCCAGCAGTGGCCTAGCGGGGTACACCGGGGAGCTGTTTTTT.

This clone has only a few counts. The CDR3: CASSEDRTTFSGNTIYF. Written as DNA, the CDR3 is TGTGCCAGCAGTGAAGACAGAACCACTTTCTCTGGAAACACCATATATTTT. The chain is built from TRBV2 and TRBJ1-3; D uncertain. This CDR3 spans 17 amino acids. The V end was cut by 1 base, the J end by 0 bases, with 13 bases between. Per the germline V gene, CDR1 is SNHLY and CDR2 is FYNNEI. The whole variable domain, remainder taken from reference TRBV2 and TRBJ1-3, is EPEVTQTPSHQVTQMGQEVILRCVPISNHLYFYWYRQILGQKVEFLVSFYNNEISEKSEIFDDQFSVERPDGSNFTLKIRSTKLEDSAMYFCASSEDRTTFSGNTIYFGEGSWLTVV.

The rearrangement joins TRBV7-3 to TRBJ2-3; TRBD2 matches at 7 bases. The CDR3 loop spans 14 amino acids. The junction had 5 bases not matched to a gene; V was cut back by 6 bases and J by 2 bases. Per germline, CDR1 SGHTA and CDR2 FQGTGA. This chain's CDR3 is CASRPGTITDTQYF. Written as DNA, the CDR3 is TGTGCCAGCAGGCCGGGGACTATCACAGATACGCAGTATTTT.

The chain uses TRBV7-9 and TRBJ1-5; maybe TRBD1 (5 bases). The CDR3 length is 14 residues. V was pared by 5 bases and J by 6 bases, with 14 bases between. CDR1 and CDR2 from the germline V gene are SEHNR and FQNEAQ (reference sequence). In DNA form, the CDR3 reads TGTGCCAGCAGCAATAATCAGGGATCTCAGCCCCAGCATTTT. Its protein is CASSNNQGSQPQHF.

V and J are TRBV30 and TRBJ1-5; 10 positions agree with TRBD1. V gave up 4 bases and J gave up 4 bases; unmatched junction bases: 10. The CDR3 totals 16 residues. Germline CDR1 is GTSNPN and CDR2 is SVGIG (reference sequence). CDR3 sequence (DNA): TGTGCCTGGACCCAACCCCCGGGACAGGGGAATCAGCCCCAGCATTTT. Translating it yields CAWTQPPGQGNQPQHF.

The chain uses TRBV2 and TRBJ1-3; D is unclear. This CDR3 comprises 15 residues. Germline V lookup: CDR1 SNHLY, CDR2 FYNNEI. Trimming left V 6 bases short and J 0 bases short, with 12 bases between. CDR3 nucleotides: TGTGCCAGCAGAGGCAGGTTGAGCTCTGGAAACACCATATATTTT. As protein: CASRGRLSSGNTIYF.